Listed here are 3 T cell receptor beta chains from one sample, sequenced in a study of CD8+ T cells in alopecia areata. In 4 or 5 patients, CD4+ T cells were split by CD25+CD127- sorting. Extracted from the samples, RNA was reverse transcribed into cDNA to serve as the sequencing template. Profiling relied on immunoSEQ multiplex PCR, and the TCRdb table lists in-frame clones only, not all of them. The sample has 30,000 to 45,000 clones; more than 50% are singletons. The specimen sequenced was CD4+ Tregs sorted from blood. These receptors were obtained from a human donor with alopecia areata.

The rearrangement joins TRBV7-2 to TRBJ2-7; D call uncertain. The V gene's germline CDR1 is SGHTA and CDR2 FQGNSA. This CDR3 spans 14 amino acids. With 5 bases removed from V and 3 bases from J, the gap between germline ends came to 14 bases. The CDR3 loop reads CASSHPTTYYEQYF. Written as DNA, the CDR3 is TGTGCCAGCAGCCACCCGACCACCTACTACGAGCAGTACTTC.

V and J are TRBV7-8 and TRBJ1-2, with D unclear. V gave up 5 bases and J gave up 1 base, with 14 bases separating them. This CDR3 is 15 amino acids long. Germline assignment: CDR1 SGHVS and CDR2 FQNEAQ. The CDR3 DNA reads as TGTGCCAGCAGCCCAATGGCGCCTCTTAACTATGGCTACACCTTC. Protein: CASSPMAPLNYGYTF.

This clone was seen a handful of times. The chain combines TRBV19 with TRBJ1-1, with D possibly TRBD1 on 5 matching bases. Trimming shortened V by 6 bases and J by 5 bases, and 10 bases separated the two germline ends. Germline V gene lookup returns CDR1 LNHDA and CDR2 SQIVND (reference sequence). The CDR3 covers 12 residues. The CDR3 bases are TGTGCCAGTAGGCAGGGCAGGACTGAAGCTTTCTTT. Translating gives CASRQGRTEAFF.